Shown below are 16 T cell receptor beta chains from a single sample sequenced in a study of Graves' ophthalmopathy and Graves' hyperthyroidism (dated by TCRdb to 2016 to 2018). These reads were obtained on an Illumina HiSeq 2000. TCR beta CDR3 regions were amplified from RNA transcripts for repertoire sequencing. HTBI primers and the Qiagen OneStep RT-PCR kit were used in a first-round RT-PCR, which was followed by a second-round multiplex PCR, size selection and purification. TCRdb reanalyzed the raw reads on its own, using fastp at Q25 for trimming and MiXCR for clone calling, and kept in-frame beta chains. Merged by CDR3 protein, the rows form single entries marked with the most common genes and DNA. The sample profile shows hundreds of thousands of distinct CDR3 sequences; around 21% of them were found once. Jointly, the top ten make up around 3% of the sample. The sequencing input was peripheral blood. These receptors all stem from a woman aged 18-29 years with stable Graves' hyperthyroidism. Donor details come from another sample of the same person, matched by shared clones.

This clonotype was detected many times. The chain uses TRBV7-9 and TRBJ2-5, with 10 bases lining up with TRBD2. This CDR3 has 15 residues. Trimming at V came to 5 bases and at J to 4 bases, leaving 7 bases not matched to a gene. The germline V gene encodes CDR1 SEHNR and CDR2 FQNEAQ (reference sequence). Written as DNA, the CDR3 is TGTGCCAGCAGCCCCCTAGCGGGAGTGGGAGAGACCCAGTACTTC. This sequence encodes CASSPLAGVGETQYF.

At least ten counts were recorded for this clonotype. The V call is TRBV11-1, the J call TRBJ2-7; 8 positions match TRBD2. V shed 4 bases and J 4 bases; nucleotides not matched to a gene: 12. Germline V gene data show CDR1 as SGHAT and CDR2 as FQDESV (reference sequence). This CDR3 has 16 residues. CDR3 protein: CASSSMLAGANYEQYF. The DNA for the CDR3 is TGTGCCAGCAGCTCAATGCTAGCGGGTGCGAATTACGAGCAGTACTTC.

This clonotype was found many times. Here the CDR3 reads CASRGQFMNTEAFF. The CDR3 DNA reads as TGCGCCAGCCGGGGACAGTTCATGAACACTGAAGCTTTCTTT. The chain employs TRBV4-1 and TRBJ1-1, with TRBD1 identical over 7 bases. J gave up 0 bases and V 8 bases, and 6 bases lay outside the gene matches. Germline V gene lookup returns CDR1 MGHRA and CDR2 YSYEKL. The CDR3 runs 14 residues.

In this sample, this clonotype turned up many times. J is TRBJ2-7 and V is TRBV28, with no clear D. The V and J ends lost 2 bases and 1 base respectively, with 15 bases between them. Germline V gives CDR1 MDHEN, CDR2 SYDVKM. This CDR3 is 16 amino acids long. CDR3: CASSLVSRIYSYEQYF. The CDR3 DNA sequence: TGTGCCAGCAGTTTAGTGAGCAGGATATATTCCTACGAGCAGTACTTC.

In this sample, this clonotype turned up many times. The chain has TRBV19 and TRBJ1-1; 7 nucleotides line up with TRBD1. Germline V gene data show CDR1 as LNHDA and CDR2 as SQIVND (reference sequence). With V trimmed by 7 bases and J by 8 bases, 7 bases remained unmatched. CDR3 length: 12 amino acids. The CDR3 sequence: CASTSTGVEAFF. DNA for the CDR3: TGTGCCAGTACTTCTACAGGGGTCGAAGCTTTCTTT.

Many counts were recorded for this clonotype. V and J are TRBV6-5 and TRBJ2-7; the match to TRBD2 covers 10 bases. CDR1 MNHEY and CDR2 SVGAGI come from the germline V gene. The V segment lost 7 bases and the J segment 3 bases; nucleotides outside the gene matches: 12. The CDR3 has 16 amino acids. The CDR3, as DNA: TGTGCCAGCACGACTGGGAGCGGGAGGGTCCTCTACGAGCAGTACTTC. This codes for CASTTGSGRVLYEQYF.

The sample holds many counts of this clonotype. The chain uses TRBV10-3 and TRBJ2-7; D tentatively reads TRBD1 or TRBD2 (5 bases each). The V end lost 0 bases, the J end lost 1 base, and 7 bases lay between the germline ends. The CDR3 is made up of 14 amino acids. CDR1 ENHRY and CDR2 SYGVKD come from the germline V gene. The chain's CDR3 is CAISESWGSYEQYF. For the CDR3, the DNA is TGTGCCATCAGTGAGTCGTGGGGGTCCTACGAGCAGTACTTC.

At least ten counts were recorded for this clonotype. The rearrangement joins TRBV6-5 to TRBJ1-2, with 10 positions matching TRBD1. V lost 0 bases and J lost 0; bases outside the gene matches: 4. The CDR3 is 17 amino acids. Germline V lookup: CDR1 MNHEY, CDR2 SVGAGI. CDR3 residues: CASSYSGTGVPNYGYTF. DNA of the CDR3: TGTGCCAGCAGTTACTCCGGGACAGGGGTCCCTAACTATGGCTACACCTTC.

In its sample, this clonotype was seen many times. The CDR3 spells CASSAGGGMNTEAFF. DNA for the CDR3: TGTGCCAGCAGTGCAGGAGGTGGGATGAACACTGAAGCTTTCTTT. The V and J genes are TRBV9 and TRBJ1-1, with D unclear. Germline loops: CDR1 SGDLS, CDR2 YYNGEE. The CDR3 covers 15 residues. V was cut by 5 bases and J by 0 bases, with 14 bases left in between. Drawing the rest from reference TRBV9 and TRBJ1-1, the complete variable domain is DSGVTQTPKHLITATGQRVTLRCSPRSGDLSVYWYQQSLDQGLQFLIQYYNGEERAKGNILERFSAQQFPDLHSELNLSSLELGDSALYFCASSAGGGMNTEAFFGQGTRLTVV.

This clonotype was counted ten times or more. The chain combines TRBV12-3 or TRBV12-4 with TRBJ2-7; no firm D call. CDR3 length: 14 amino acids. Between the trimmed V and J ends, which lost 6 bases and 1 base, there was a span of 13 bases. The CDR3 reads CASRSDTASYEQYF. The CDR3 bases are TGTGCCAGCAGGTCAGACACGGCTTCCTACGAGCAGTACTTC.

The chain employs TRBV7-8 and TRBJ2-5; D gene ambiguous. Trimming pared 2 bases from V and 2 bases from J, leaving 15 bases between. Germline V lookup: CDR1 SGHVS, CDR2 FQNEAQ. The CDR3 runs to 16 residues. The CDR3 coding sequence is TGTGCCAGCAGCTTACGGATGAGACTCGTACAAGAGACCCAGTACTTC. It yields the protein CASSLRMRLVQETQYF.

The chain combines TRBV27 with TRBJ2-7; weak D call: TRBD1 (5 bases). Looked up from germline, CDR1 is MNHEY and CDR2 is SMNVEV (reference sequence). The CDR3 contains 14 residues. V was pared by 5 bases and J by 4 bases, with 15 bases between. CDR3 coding DNA: TGTGCCAGCAGTCAGAGACAGACGGAGTACGAGCAGTACTTC. Translation: CASSQRQTEYEQYF.

This clonotype was counted ten times or more. V gene TRBV12-3 or TRBV12-4 combines with J gene TRBJ2-5; a possible D gene is TRBD2 (5 bases). The CDR3 is made up of 13 amino acids. V lost 6 bases to trimming and J lost 4 bases, with 12 bases between them. The CDR3 DNA sequence: TGTGCCAGCAGCGAGAGGAGGAGAGAGACCCAGTACTTC. Translation: CASSERRRETQYF.

This clonotype appeared many times. The V gene is TRBV2, the J gene TRBJ1-5; D may be TRBD1 (6 bases). The CDR3 is 16 amino acids. Germline loops: CDR1 SNHLY, CDR2 FYNNEI. The germline V and J ends were trimmed by 5 bases and 5 bases, with 19 bases remaining between them. The CDR3 region is CASSLIQGVGDQPQHF. In DNA, the CDR3 is TGTGCCAGCAGTCTAATACAGGGTGTCGGGGATCAGCCCCAGCATTTT.

This clonotype has ten or more counts. The chain links TRBV11-2 to TRBJ2-6; 8 nucleotides match TRBD1. CDR1 SGHAT and CDR2 FQNNGV come from the germline V gene. The V and J ends lost 0 bases and 1 base, in that order; junction bases with no gene match: 11. The CDR3 length is 20 residues. CDR3 coding DNA: TGTGCCAGCAGCTTAGATCCCTGGACAGGGAGATCGTCTGGGGCCAACGTCCTGACTTTC. Amino acids: CASSLDPWTGRSSGANVLTF.

This clonotype was observed many times. The chain couples TRBV15 to TRBJ2-5; D may be TRBD1 (7 bases). The CDR3 consists of 14 residues. Germline-derived CDR1 and CDR2 are LNHNV and YYDKDF (reference sequence). V lost 5 bases and J lost 4, with 14 bases in between. Here the CDR3 reads CATSVVRGAETQYF. The DNA of the CDR3 is TGTGCCACCAGCGTCGTCAGGGGGGCAGAGACCCAGTACTTC.